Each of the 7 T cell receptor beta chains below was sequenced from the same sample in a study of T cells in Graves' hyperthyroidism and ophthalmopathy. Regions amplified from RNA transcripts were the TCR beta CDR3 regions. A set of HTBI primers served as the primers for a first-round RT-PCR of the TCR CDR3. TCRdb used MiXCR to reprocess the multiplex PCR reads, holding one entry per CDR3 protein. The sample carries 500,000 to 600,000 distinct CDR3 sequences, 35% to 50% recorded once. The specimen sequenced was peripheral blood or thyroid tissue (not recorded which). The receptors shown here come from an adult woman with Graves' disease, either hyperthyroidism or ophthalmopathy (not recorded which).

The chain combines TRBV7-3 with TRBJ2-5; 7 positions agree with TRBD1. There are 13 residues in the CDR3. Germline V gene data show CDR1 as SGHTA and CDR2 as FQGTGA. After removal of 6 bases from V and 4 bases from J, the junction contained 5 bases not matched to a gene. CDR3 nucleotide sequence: TGTGCCAGCAGAGAGGGGGCTGGAGAGACCCAGTACTTC. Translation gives CASREGAGETQYF.

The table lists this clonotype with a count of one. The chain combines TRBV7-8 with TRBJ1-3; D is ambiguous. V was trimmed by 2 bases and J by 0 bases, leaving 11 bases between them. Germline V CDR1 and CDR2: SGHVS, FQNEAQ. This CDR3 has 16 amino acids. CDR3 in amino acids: CASSLRRYRSGNTIYF. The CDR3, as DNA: TGTGCCAGCAGCTTAAGGCGATATCGCTCTGGAAACACCATATATTTT.

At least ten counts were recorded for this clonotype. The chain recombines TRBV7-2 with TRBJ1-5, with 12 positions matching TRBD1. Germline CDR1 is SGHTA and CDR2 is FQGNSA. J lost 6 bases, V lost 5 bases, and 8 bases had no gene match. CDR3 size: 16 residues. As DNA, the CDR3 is TGTGCCAGCAGCCTTGGGGGGACAGGGGGCGTTCAGCCCCAGCATTTT. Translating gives CASSLGGTGGVQPQHF.

The CDR3 nucleotides read TGTGCCATCAGTGAGTTTGGGGGTTCTGGCAATCAGCCCCAGCATTTT. Encoded protein: CAISEFGGSGNQPQHF. V and J are TRBV10-3 and TRBJ1-5; possibly TRBD1 for D (5 bases). The V end lost 1 base, the J end lost 2 bases, and 12 bases lay between the germline ends. Looked up from germline, CDR1 is ENHRY and CDR2 is SYGVKD. The CDR3 consists of 16 residues.

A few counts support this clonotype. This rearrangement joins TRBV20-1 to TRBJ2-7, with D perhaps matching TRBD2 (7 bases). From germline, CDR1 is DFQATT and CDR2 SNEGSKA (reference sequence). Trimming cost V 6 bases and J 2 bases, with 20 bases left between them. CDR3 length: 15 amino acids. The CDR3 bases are TGCAGTGCGAGGGGGGGCGAAGGAGTTGCCTACGAGCAGTACTTC. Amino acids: CSARGGEGVAYEQYF.

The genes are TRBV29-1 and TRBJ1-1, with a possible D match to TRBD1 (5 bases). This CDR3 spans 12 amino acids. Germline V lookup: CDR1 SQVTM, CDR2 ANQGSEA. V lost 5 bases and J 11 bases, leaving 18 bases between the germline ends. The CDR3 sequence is CSVSGGLSGAFF. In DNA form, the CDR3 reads TGCAGCGTTTCCGGGGGTCTTAGTGGGGCTTTCTTT.

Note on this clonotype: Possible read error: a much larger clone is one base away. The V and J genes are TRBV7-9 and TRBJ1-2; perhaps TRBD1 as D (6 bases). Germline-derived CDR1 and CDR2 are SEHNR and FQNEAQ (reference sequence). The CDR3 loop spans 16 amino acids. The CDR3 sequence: CASGLGGGLAYYGYTF. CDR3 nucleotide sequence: TGTGCCAGCGGCTTGGGGGGGGGCCTAGCGTACTATGGCTACACCTTC.